The sequence of this T cell receptor beta chain was determined in a study of control samples from healthy donors and cancer patients. The protocol was immunoSEQ multiplex PCR, while the TCRdb copy is restricted to in-frame clones and leaves out a portion. The table lists more than 90,000 clones, roughly 91% of them singletons, with 7.8% in the top ten. CDR1 is SGDLS and CDR2 is YYNGEE in the germline V gene. The CDR3 is made up of 13 amino acids. V was clipped by 3 bases and J by 7 bases, with 13 bases between them. The chain couples TRBV9 to TRBJ2-5; no definite D call. The sequence was collected from a man between 25 and 39 years old in good health. Material for sequencing was blood. The DNA for the CDR3 is TGTGCCAGCAGCGCAAAGGCTGATCGGACCCAGTACTTC. It yields the protein CASSAKADRTQYF.